The 16 T cell receptor beta chains presented below share a single source sample, sequenced in a study of early T cells in non-severe SARS-CoV-2 infection. Via MiXCR, TCRdb re-called the 5' RACE reads, giving one row per CDR3 protein. The sample carries approximately 26,000 distinct CDR3 sequences, about 4.4% recorded once. Sequenced: whole blood. The receptors were gathered from an adult who was a healthcare worker with PCR-confirmed SARS-CoV-2 infection or an uninfected control (not recorded which).

This clonotype was observed a handful of times. The rearrangement links TRBV11-2 to TRBJ1-5; no clear D gene. V was shortened by 0 bases and J by 7 bases, with 13 bases between the two germline ends. The CDR3 sequence is 15 residues long. The germline CDR1 and CDR2 sequences are SGHAT and FQNNGV. This chain's CDR3 is CASSLDGSDGQPQHF. CDR3 bases: TGTGCCAGCAGCTTAGATGGCTCCGACGGGCAGCCCCAGCATTTT.

This clonotype was counted at least ten times. V and J are TRBV10-2 and TRBJ2-5, with D tentatively TRBD2 (6 bases). V lost 7 bases and J lost 4, with 16 bases in between. The length of the CDR3 is 14 residues. Germline V gene lookup returns CDR1 WSHSY and CDR2 SAAADI. Here the CDR3 reads CASTPGGAGETQYF. In DNA form, the CDR3 reads TGCGCCAGCACCCCTGGCGGGGCTGGAGAGACCCAGTACTTC.

This clonotype was counted at least ten times. The V call is TRBV2, the J call TRBJ2-2; D gene unclear. The CDR3 loop spans 19 amino acids. V lost 2 bases and J 0 bases, leaving 19 bases between the germline ends. Germline V CDR1 and CDR2: SNHLY, FYNNEI. The DNA of the CDR3 is TGTGCCAGCAGTGAAATATGGCCGTGGGGAACCACGAACACCGGGGAGCTGTTTTTT. Residues: CASSEIWPWGTTNTGELFF.

This clonotype has a count of ten or more. CDR3 in amino acids: CASSLAWGGNYEQYF. The CDR3 nucleotides are TGTGCCAGCAGTTTAGCGTGGGGGGGTAACTACGAGCAGTACTTC. This chain links TRBV28 with TRBJ2-7, with 7 bases that match TRBD2. After removal of 2 bases from V and 3 bases from J, the junction contained 7 bases not matched to a gene. The CDR3 runs to 15 residues. CDR1 and CDR2 (germline): MDHEN, SYDVKM.

This clonotype was counted a few times. J is TRBJ2-3 and V is TRBV5-4; 13 bases agree with TRBD2. CDR3 length equals 16 residues. With V trimmed by 4 bases and J by 4 bases, 6 bases remained unmatched. Germline loops: CDR1 SGHNT, CDR2 YYREEE (reference sequence). The CDR3 reads CASSPRTSGSADTQYF. CDR3 coding DNA: TGTGCCAGCAGCCCACGGACTAGCGGGAGCGCAGATACGCAGTATTTT.

The sample holds many counts of this clonotype. The J gene is TRBJ1-1, the V gene TRBV5-1; 7 bases line up with TRBD1. Germline V gives CDR1 SGHRS, CDR2 YFSETQ. The CDR3 totals 15 residues. Losses at the gene ends were 3 bases for V and 5 bases for J; bases not matched to a gene: 10. CDR3 residues: CASSSTGDGRTEAFF. CDR3 bases: TGCGCCAGCAGCTCCACAGGGGACGGTAGAACTGAAGCTTTCTTT.

This clonotype appeared many times. The chain couples TRBV5-6 to TRBJ2-2, with 9 bases fitting TRBD1. The V segment lost 4 bases and the J segment 3 bases; nucleotides outside the gene matches: 4. There are 15 residues in the CDR3. CDR1 is SGHDT, CDR2 YYEEEE, per germline. In nucleotides, the CDR3 is TGTGCCAGCAGCCGGACAGGGGTGGACACCGGGGAGCTGTTTTTT. Translation: CASSRTGVDTGELFF.

The table lists this clonotype with many counts. The J gene is TRBJ2-4, the V gene TRBV3-1; D not resolved. Between the trimmed V and J ends, which lost 2 bases and 9 bases, there was a span of 8 bases. Germline CDR1 LGHDT, CDR2 YNNKEL (reference sequence). This CDR3 spans 12 amino acids. CDR3 in amino acids: CASSQTGGIQYF. In DNA form, the CDR3 reads TGTGCCAGCAGCCAAACGGGCGGCATTCAGTACTTC.

The table lists this clonotype with many counts. This chain joins TRBV7-9 and TRBJ2-7; D gene uncertain. Trimming cost V 1 base and J 4 bases, with 8 bases left between them. The CDR3 extends over 13 amino acids. Germline CDR1 reads SEHNR; CDR2 reads FQNEAQ (reference sequence). CDR3 in amino acids: CASSLDPRYEQYF. The CDR3 bases are TGTGCCAGCAGCTTAGACCCGCGGTACGAGCAGTACTTC.

Many counts were recorded for this clonotype. The chain joins TRBV6-1 to TRBJ1-1; no definite D call. CDR1 MNHNS and CDR2 SASEGT come from the germline V gene. The CDR3 runs 13 residues. V lost 4 bases and J lost 6, with 12 bases in between. In DNA form, the CDR3 reads TGTGCCAGCAGTGTTATACAAGGCCCTGAAGCTTTCTTT. As protein: CASSVIQGPEAFF.

This clonotype has at least ten counts. The chain couples TRBV2 to TRBJ2-5; 9 nucleotides agree with TRBD2. Germline loops: CDR1 SNHLY, CDR2 FYNNEI. This CDR3 has 14 amino acids. The trim removed 5 bases at V and 1 base at J, leaving 2 bases unmatched. For the CDR3, the DNA is TGTGCCAGCAGTTTGACTAGCGGCCAAGAGACCCAGTACTTC. Translation: CASSLTSGQETQYF.

The sample holds many counts of this clonotype. This chain joins TRBV28 and TRBJ2-2; 8 bases fit TRBD1. This CDR3 spans 14 amino acids. Germline trimming cut 5 bases from V and 4 bases from J; bases unmatched to any gene: 3. Germline values: CDR1 MDHEN, CDR2 SYDVKM. For the CDR3, the DNA is TGTGCCAGCAGTCCCACAGGGGGCACCGGGGAGCTGTTTTTT. Its protein product is CASSPTGGTGELFF.

This clonotype was counted between two and nine times. The chain joins TRBV5-1 to TRBJ2-7; D is unclear. The CDR3 runs to 14 residues. CDR1 and CDR2 from the germline V gene are SGHRS and YFSETQ. The V and J ends lost 0 bases and 2 bases respectively, with 9 bases between them. This chain's CDR3 is CASSLAAGPYEQYF. The DNA of the CDR3 is TGCGCCAGCAGCTTGGCGGCAGGCCCCTACGAGCAGTACTTC.

This clonotype was recorded many times. The chain is built from TRBV7-9 and TRBJ2-5; TRBD2 agrees at 7 bases. V trimming: 4 bases; J trimming: 3 bases; junction bases outside the gene matches: 14. Germline CDR1 reads SEHNR; CDR2 reads FQNEAQ (reference sequence). This CDR3 region has 17 residues. CDR3 nucleotide sequence: TGTGCCAGCAGCTCATATCCTGGGGCAGGGAGGGAAGAGACCCAGTACTTC. This sequence encodes CASSSYPGAGREETQYF.

This clonotype appeared many times. V is TRBV12-3 or TRBV12-4 and J is TRBJ2-2; D call uncertain. This CDR3 is 12 amino acids long. Trimming took off 8 bases at V and 4 bases at J, with 8 bases between the two ends. The DNA for the CDR3 is TGTGCCAGCGGGCCTTTCACCGGGGAGCTGTTTTTT. Translation gives CASGPFTGELFF.

The sample holds many counts of this clonotype. CDR3 residues: CASSPTQGRNSPLHF. In DNA, the CDR3 is TGTGCCAGCTCCCCCACTCAGGGTCGAAATTCACCCCTCCACTTT. This sequence joins TRBV18 and TRBJ1-6, with a possible D match to TRBD1 (5 bases). Germline assignment: CDR1 KGHSH and CDR2 LQKENI. There are 15 residues in the CDR3. The V end was cut by 6 bases, the J end by 7 bases, with 16 bases between.